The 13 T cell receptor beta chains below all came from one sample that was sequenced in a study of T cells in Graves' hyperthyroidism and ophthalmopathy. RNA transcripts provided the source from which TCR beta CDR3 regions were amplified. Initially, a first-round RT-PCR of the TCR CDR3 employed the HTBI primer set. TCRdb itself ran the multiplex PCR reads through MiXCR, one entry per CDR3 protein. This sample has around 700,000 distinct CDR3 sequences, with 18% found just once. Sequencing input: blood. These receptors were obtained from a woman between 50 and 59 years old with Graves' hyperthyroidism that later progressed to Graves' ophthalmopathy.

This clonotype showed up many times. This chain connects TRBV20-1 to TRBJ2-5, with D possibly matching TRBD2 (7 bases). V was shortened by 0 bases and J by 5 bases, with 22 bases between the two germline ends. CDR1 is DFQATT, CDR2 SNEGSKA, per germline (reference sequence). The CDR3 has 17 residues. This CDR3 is CSARDWRGGGEAETQYF. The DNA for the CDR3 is TGCAGTGCTAGAGATTGGAGGGGGGGCGGCGAGGCGGAGACCCAGTACTTC.

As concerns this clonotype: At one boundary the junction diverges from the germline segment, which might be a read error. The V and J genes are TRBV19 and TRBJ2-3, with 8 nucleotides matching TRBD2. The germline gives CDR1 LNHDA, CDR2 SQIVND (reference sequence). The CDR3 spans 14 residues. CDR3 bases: TGTGCCAGTAGTGGCAGCGGGGGCACAGGTACGCAGTATTTT. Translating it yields CASSGSGGTGTQYF.

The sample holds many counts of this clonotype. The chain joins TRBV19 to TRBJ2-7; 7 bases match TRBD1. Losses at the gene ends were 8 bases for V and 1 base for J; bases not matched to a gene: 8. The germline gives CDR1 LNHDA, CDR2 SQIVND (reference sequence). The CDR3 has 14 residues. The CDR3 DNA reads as TGTGCCAGTCTCAAGGGGGACAGTTCCTACGAGCAGTACTTC. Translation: CASLKGDSSYEQYF.

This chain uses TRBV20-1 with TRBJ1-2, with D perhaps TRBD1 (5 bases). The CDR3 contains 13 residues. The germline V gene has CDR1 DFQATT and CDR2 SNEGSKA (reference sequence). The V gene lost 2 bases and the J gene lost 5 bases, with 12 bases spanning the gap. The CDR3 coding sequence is TGCAGTGCTAGACGGGGCGATATGTATGGCTACACCTTC. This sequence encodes CSARRGDMYGYTF.

The CDR3 reads CATSSGFGTEAFF. The CDR3 nucleotides are TGTGCCACCAGTTCAGGTTTCGGCACTGAAGCTTTCTTT. The chain carries TRBV24-1 and TRBJ1-1; D unclear. The CDR3 is 13 amino acids. Trimming left V 6 bases short and J 4 bases short, with 11 bases between. Germline V gene lookup returns CDR1 KGHDR and CDR2 SFDVKD.

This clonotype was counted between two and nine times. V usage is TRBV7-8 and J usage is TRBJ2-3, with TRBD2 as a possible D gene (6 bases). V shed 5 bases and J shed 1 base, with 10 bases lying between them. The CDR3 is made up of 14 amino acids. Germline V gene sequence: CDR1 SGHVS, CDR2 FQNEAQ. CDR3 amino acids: CASSREEGTDTQYF. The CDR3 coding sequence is TGTGCCAGCAGCAGGGAGGAGGGCACAGATACGCAGTATTTT.

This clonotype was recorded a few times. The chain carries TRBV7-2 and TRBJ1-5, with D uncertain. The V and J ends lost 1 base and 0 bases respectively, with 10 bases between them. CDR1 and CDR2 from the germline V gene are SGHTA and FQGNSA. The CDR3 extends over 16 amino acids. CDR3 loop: CASSLDGIYSNQPQHF. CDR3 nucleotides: TGTGCCAGCAGCTTAGACGGAATATATAGCAATCAGCCCCAGCATTTT.

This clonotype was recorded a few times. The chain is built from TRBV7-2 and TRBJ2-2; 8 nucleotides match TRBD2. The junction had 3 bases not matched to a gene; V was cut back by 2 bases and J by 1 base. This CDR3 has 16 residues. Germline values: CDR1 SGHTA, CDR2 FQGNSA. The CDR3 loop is CASSLNSGVNTGELFF. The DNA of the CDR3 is TGTGCCAGCAGCTTAAATAGCGGGGTGAACACCGGGGAGCTGTTTTTT.

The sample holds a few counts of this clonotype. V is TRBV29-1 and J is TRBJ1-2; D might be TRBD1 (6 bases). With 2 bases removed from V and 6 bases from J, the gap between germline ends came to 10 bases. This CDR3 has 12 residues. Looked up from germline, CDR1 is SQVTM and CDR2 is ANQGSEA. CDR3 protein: CSVERDKDGYTF. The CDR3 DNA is TGCAGCGTTGAAAGGGACAAAGATGGCTACACCTTC.

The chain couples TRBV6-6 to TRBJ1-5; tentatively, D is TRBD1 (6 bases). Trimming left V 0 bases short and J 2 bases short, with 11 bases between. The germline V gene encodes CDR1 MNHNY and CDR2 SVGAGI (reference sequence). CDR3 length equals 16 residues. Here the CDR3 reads CASSYSRGRGNQPQHF. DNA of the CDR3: TGTGCCAGCAGTTACTCCAGGGGCCGAGGCAATCAGCCCCAGCATTTT.

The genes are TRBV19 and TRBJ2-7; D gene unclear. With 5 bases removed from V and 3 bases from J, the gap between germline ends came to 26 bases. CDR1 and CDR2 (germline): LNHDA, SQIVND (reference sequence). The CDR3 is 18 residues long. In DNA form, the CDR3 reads TGTGCCAGTAGTCCGACCATCTCATCCTACGCGTTCCTCTACGAGCAGTACTTC. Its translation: CASSPTISSYAFLYEQYF.

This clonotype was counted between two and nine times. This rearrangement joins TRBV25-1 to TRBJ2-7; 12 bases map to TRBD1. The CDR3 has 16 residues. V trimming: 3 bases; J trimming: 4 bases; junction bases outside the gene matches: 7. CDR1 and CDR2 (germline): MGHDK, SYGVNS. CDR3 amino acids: CASSDIGTGGRYEQYF. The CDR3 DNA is TGTGCCAGCAGTGACATCGGGACAGGGGGCAGGTACGAGCAGTACTTC.

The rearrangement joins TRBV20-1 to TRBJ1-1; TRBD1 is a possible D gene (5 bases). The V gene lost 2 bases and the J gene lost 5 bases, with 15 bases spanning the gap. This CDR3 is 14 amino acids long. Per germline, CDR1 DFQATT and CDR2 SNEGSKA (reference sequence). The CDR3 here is CSARRGPKGTEAFF. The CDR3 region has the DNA TGCAGTGCTAGAAGGGGACCCAAGGGTACTGAAGCTTTCTTT.